This TCR beta chain is from a study of blood T cells in healthy people across ages. A sample-barcoded 5' primer and a J-beta primer mix were used in a second PCR of about 6 to 12 cycles. Each cDNA molecule was tagged by a template-switch adaptor with 12 random nucleotides. TCRdb analysed the 5' RACE reads with MiXCR anew, one entry per CDR3 protein. The table includes approximately 800,000 distinct CDR3 sequences, roughly 50% detected once. Germline V gene lookup returns CDR1 MNHEY and CDR2 SVGEGT. The CDR3 is made up of 17 amino acids. V was shortened by 4 bases and J by 4 bases, with 20 bases between the two germline ends. In terms of origin and age, donors were healthy Caucasian individuals from Russia aged roughly 6 to 95. Isolation recovered at least 6 million PBMCs from every sample.

This rearrangement joins TRBV6-2 or TRBV6-3 to TRBJ2-1, with TRBD2 as a possible D gene (5 bases). This receptor was identified in a man older than 75 in good health. Source material: blood. The CDR3 DNA reads TGTGCCAGCAGTTTCGGCGGACCGGGGTTGACATACAATGAGCAGTTCTTC. This codes for CASSFGGPGLTYNEQFF.